Listed below are T cell receptor beta chains from one sample, sequenced in a study of shared clonotypes between healthy human individuals. The repertoire was sequenced with immunoSEQ multiplex PCR; TCRdb's copy has only in-frame clones and lacks some. The sample holds under 550,000 clones, about 96% seen once. The sequencing sample was made of naive CD4+ T cells sorted from blood. Receptor source: a woman aged 30 to 39 in good health. The CDR3 runs from the conserved cysteine through the conserved F or W. The D gene is left open where the match is weak. Only some rows state a clone size, as once, few, many or a class for expanded clones.

j_gene: TRBJ1-5; v_gene: TRBV2; abundance: .; d_gene: .; CDR3nt: TGTGCCAGCAGTCAAGGGGGGGTCGGGGGCAATCAGCCCCAGCATTTT; CDR3aa: CASSQGGVGGNQPQHF
j_gene: TRBJ1-2; v_gene: TRBV28; abundance: .; d_gene: TRBD1; CDR3nt: TGTGCCAGCAGTTTAGGGACAGCTGGCTACACCTTC; CDR3aa: CASSLGTAGYTF
j_gene: TRBJ2-7; v_gene: TRBV4-2; abundance: .; d_gene: .; CDR3nt: TGTGCCAGCAGCCAAGTAATCGGCTTGACAGGAGGGGACTCCTACGAGCAGTACTTC; CDR3aa: CASSQVIGLTGGDSYEQYF
j_gene: TRBJ2-1; v_gene: TRBV28; abundance: .; d_gene: TRBD2; CDR3nt: TGTGCCAGCAGTTTAGGGCTAGCGGGAGGGTACGAGCAGTTCTTC; CDR3aa: CASSLGLAGGYEQFF
j_gene: TRBJ1-1; v_gene: TRBV10-3; abundance: .; d_gene: .; CDR3nt: TGTGCCATCAGGGGGGACGGTGGCACTGAAGCTTTCTTT; CDR3aa: CAIRGDGGTEAFF
j_gene: TRBJ2-7; v_gene: TRBV7-9; abundance: few; d_gene: TRBD2; CDR3nt: TGTGCCAGCAGCTCGGGGTTGAGCGGGAGTGTCGACGAGCAGTACTTC; CDR3aa: CASSSGLSGSVDEQYF
j_gene: TRBJ2-2; v_gene: TRBV7-3; abundance: .; d_gene: .; CDR3nt: TGTGCCAGCAGCTTGACAGATTCTTACACCGGGGAGCTGTTTTTT; CDR3aa: CASSLTDSYTGELFF
j_gene: TRBJ2-6; v_gene: TRBV4-2; abundance: once; d_gene: .; CDR3nt: TGTGCCAGCACACCTGACGGGCTTTCCGGGGCCAACGTCCTGACTTTC; CDR3aa: CASTPDGLSGANVLTF
j_gene: TRBJ2-5; v_gene: TRBV5-4; abundance: .; d_gene: TRBD2; CDR3nt: TGTGCCAGCACCCTAACGTCGACTAGCGTAATAGAGACCCAGTACTTC; CDR3aa: CASTLTSTSVIETQYF
j_gene: TRBJ2-7; v_gene: TRBV19; abundance: .; d_gene: .; CDR3nt: TGTGCCAGTAGTCCTATGGACAGAAACTACGAGCAGTACTTC; CDR3aa: CASSPMDRNYEQYF
j_gene: TRBJ2-7; v_gene: TRBV5-8; abundance: .; d_gene: .; CDR3nt: TGTGCCAGCGCCCATGGGGCAGGGCTCTCCTACGAGCAGTACTTC; CDR3aa: CASAHGAGLSYEQYF
j_gene: TRBJ1-5; v_gene: TRBV19; abundance: .; d_gene: .; CDR3nt: TGTGCCAGTAGTATGGGGCAACTGAGCAATCAGCCCCAGCATTTT; CDR3aa: CASSMGQLSNQPQHF
j_gene: TRBJ2-3; v_gene: TRBV7-8; abundance: .; d_gene: .; CDR3nt: TGTGCCAGCAGCTTAGGAAGACAAGAAGGAGATACGCAGTATTTT; CDR3aa: CASSLGRQEGDTQYF
j_gene: TRBJ1-3; v_gene: TRBV6-6; abundance: .; d_gene: .; CDR3nt: TGTGCCAGCAGTCTCCGACAGACCTCTGGAAACACCATATATTTT; CDR3aa: CASSLRQTSGNTIYF
j_gene: TRBJ2-7; v_gene: TRBV7-9; abundance: once; d_gene: .; CDR3nt: TGTGCCAGCACCAGGGACCTCTTGGGCCACGAGCAGTACTTC; CDR3aa: CASTRDLLGHEQYF
j_gene: TRBJ2-3; v_gene: TRBV7-2; abundance: .; d_gene: .; CDR3nt: TGTGCCAGCAGCTTAGTGGGTAACACAGATACGCAGTATTTT; CDR3aa: CASSLVGNTDTQYF
j_gene: TRBJ2-1; v_gene: TRBV30; abundance: .; d_gene: TRBD2; CDR3nt: TGTGCCTGTCAACGGGGGGGAGAGAATGAGCAGTTCTTC; CDR3aa: CACQRGGENEQFF
j_gene: TRBJ1-3; v_gene: TRBV5-1; abundance: .; d_gene: .; CDR3nt: TGCGCCAGCAGCGCCACCGGGACCGACTCTGGAAACACCATATATTTT; CDR3aa: CASSATGTDSGNTIYF
j_gene: TRBJ2-7; v_gene: TRBV19; abundance: .; d_gene: .; CDR3nt: TGTGCCAGTAGTATAAAGGTGGCAGGGGACTACGAGCAGTACTTC; CDR3aa: CASSIKVAGDYEQYF
j_gene: TRBJ1-4; v_gene: TRBV5-1; abundance: once; d_gene: .; CDR3nt: TGCGCCAGCAGCGTCGGGGCTGCTAATGAAAAACTGTTTTTT; CDR3aa: CASSVGAANEKLFF
j_gene: TRBJ2-1; v_gene: TRBV28; abundance: .; d_gene: .; CDR3nt: TGTGCCAGCAGTTCCCCCCCCGAGACGGCCTACAATGAGCAGTTCTTC; CDR3aa: CASSSPPETAYNEQFF
j_gene: TRBJ1-3; v_gene: TRBV10-3; abundance: once; d_gene: .; CDR3nt: TGTGCCATCAGTGATTTCGCCCAGAGCTCTGGAAACACCATATATTTT; CDR3aa: CAISDFAQSSGNTIYF
j_gene: TRBJ2-7; v_gene: TRBV28; abundance: .; d_gene: TRBD1; CDR3nt: TGTGCCAGCCGTTTAACAGGGGCCTACGAGCAGTACTTC; CDR3aa: CASRLTGAYEQYF
j_gene: TRBJ2-7; v_gene: TRBV5-5; abundance: once; d_gene: TRBD2; CDR3nt: TGTGCCAGCAGCTTGGCCGGACTAGCGGGAGGGAACGAGCAGTACTTC; CDR3aa: CASSLAGLAGGNEQYF
j_gene: TRBJ2-7; v_gene: TRBV6-1; abundance: .; d_gene: .; CDR3nt: TGTGCCAGCGGGACCTCCTACGAGCAGTACTTC; CDR3aa: CASGTSYEQYF
j_gene: TRBJ1-5; v_gene: TRBV4-2; abundance: .; d_gene: .; CDR3nt: TGTGCCAGCAGCGTTCAGGGTAGCGGTAACAATCAGCCCCAGCATTTT; CDR3aa: CASSVQGSGNNQPQHF
j_gene: TRBJ1-5; v_gene: TRBV6-1; abundance: .; d_gene: .; CDR3nt: TGTGCCAGCAGTGAAGGTCCAGGGCACTACAATCAGCCCCAGCATTTT; CDR3aa: CASSEGPGHYNQPQHF
j_gene: TRBJ2-5; v_gene: TRBV28; abundance: .; d_gene: .; CDR3nt: TGTGCCAGCAGTTTTAGAGGCGGGCTGGTGGAGACCCAGTACTTC; CDR3aa: CASSFRGGLVETQYF
j_gene: TRBJ2-7; v_gene: TRBV7-2; abundance: .; d_gene: TRBD2; CDR3nt: TGTGCCAGCAGCCGTCCGGGACTAGCATCCTACGAGCAGTACTTC; CDR3aa: CASSRPGLASYEQYF
j_gene: TRBJ1-5; v_gene: TRBV28; abundance: .; d_gene: .; CDR3nt: TGTGCCAGCAGGAAGACGGGGAGGCAGCCCCAGCATTTT; CDR3aa: CASRKTGRQPQHF
j_gene: TRBJ1-4; v_gene: TRBV15; abundance: .; d_gene: .; CDR3nt: TGTGCCACCAGCTCCCAAGCCTATGAAAAACTGTTTTTT; CDR3aa: CATSSQAYEKLFF
j_gene: TRBJ2-2; v_gene: TRBV6-1; abundance: .; d_gene: .; CDR3nt: TGTGCCAGCAGTGAGTTCAGGGCCACCGGGGAGCTGTTTTTT; CDR3aa: CASSEFRATGELFF
j_gene: TRBJ2-7; v_gene: TRBV2; abundance: .; d_gene: .; CDR3nt: TGTGCCAGCAGGCAAGCTTACGAGCAGTACTTC; CDR3aa: CASRQAYEQYF
j_gene: TRBJ2-5; v_gene: TRBV6-5; abundance: .; d_gene: TRBD2; CDR3nt: TGTGCCAGCAGTTGGGTGTTAGCGGGATGGGAGACCCAGTACTTC; CDR3aa: CASSWVLAGWETQYF
j_gene: TRBJ2-3; v_gene: TRBV18; abundance: once; d_gene: .; CDR3nt: TGTGCCAGCTCACCGGGGCGGGAAACGCAGTATTTT; CDR3aa: CASSPGRETQYF
j_gene: TRBJ1-4; v_gene: TRBV13; abundance: .; d_gene: .; CDR3nt: TGTGCCAGCAGCTTTGGGTCTGATAATGAAAAACTGTTTTTT; CDR3aa: CASSFGSDNEKLFF
j_gene: TRBJ2-7; v_gene: TRBV2; abundance: .; d_gene: TRBD1; CDR3nt: TGTGCCAGCATTAAGTCACAGGGGGGATCCTACGAGCAGTACTTC; CDR3aa: CASIKSQGGSYEQYF
j_gene: TRBJ2-5; v_gene: TRBV7-9; abundance: .; d_gene: TRBD1; CDR3nt: TGTGCCAGCAGCTCGGGACAGGGACAAGAGACCCAGTACTTC; CDR3aa: CASSSGQGQETQYF
j_gene: TRBJ2-1; v_gene: TRBV20-1; abundance: .; d_gene: .; CDR3nt: TGCAGTGCCCCCCTAGTCAATGAGCAGTTCTTC; CDR3aa: CSAPLVNEQFF
j_gene: TRBJ2-1; v_gene: TRBV5-1; abundance: .; d_gene: TRBD1; CDR3nt: TGCGCCAGCAGCCGACAGGGAGAGATCAATGAGCAGTTCTTC; CDR3aa: CASSRQGEINEQFF
j_gene: TRBJ2-5; v_gene: TRBV29-1; abundance: .; d_gene: TRBD1; CDR3nt: TGCAGCGTGCACAGGGGGGTGGAGACCCAGTACTTC; CDR3aa: CSVHRGVETQYF
j_gene: TRBJ2-1; v_gene: TRBV7-9; abundance: .; d_gene: TRBD2; CDR3nt: TGTGCCAGCAGCCCCATTACCGGGACTAGCGGGGCAAATGAGCAGTTCTTC; CDR3aa: CASSPITGTSGANEQFF
j_gene: TRBJ1-3; v_gene: TRBV5-1; abundance: .; d_gene: .; CDR3nt: TGCGCCAGCAGCCCCAAGGAGGCCTACTCTGGAAACACCATATATTTT; CDR3aa: CASSPKEAYSGNTIYF